The TCR beta chain described here comes from a study of regulatory T cells in long-lasting Graves disease. Described time point: newly diagnosed GD, antithyroid drugs for less than 3 months. PBMCs were the source of the RNA used for TCR sequencing. Investigators prepared the TCR beta libraries by applying iRepertoire HTBI primers and Arm-PCR of CDR3 regions. In the source study's methods: Sample data revealed approximately 62 TRBV and 12 to 15 TRBJ segments. TCRdb reanalysed the multiplex PCR reads using MiXCR and keeps one entry per CDR3 protein. TCRdb, rather than the study authors, made the V and J calls. The table has 530,000 or so distinct CDR3 sequences, roughly 16% seen once. Study findings and constraints: Those with persistent Graves' had less TCR diversity than newly diagnosed patients.

Note on this clonotype: Its antigen is unidentified.

Germline CDR1 and CDR2: DFQATT and SNEGSKA (reference sequence). The CDR3 loop spans 12 amino acids. V lost 8 bases and J lost 0, with 11 bases in between. These data also featured in a second study, about T cells in Graves' hyperthyroidism and ophthalmopathy. This second study says: In the first-round RT-PCR of the TCR CDR3, the HTBI primer set was used.

The chain employs TRBV20-1 and TRBJ2-7; D call uncertain. Here the sequenced sample was peripheral blood mononuclear cells (PBMCs), taken at new diagnosis, from a patient treated with antithyroid drugs. The receptor's source is a man aged 18 to 30 with Graves disease. The CDR3 DNA reads as TGCAGTCTAATAACAAACTCCTACGAGCAGTACTTC. This sequence encodes CSLITNSYEQYF.